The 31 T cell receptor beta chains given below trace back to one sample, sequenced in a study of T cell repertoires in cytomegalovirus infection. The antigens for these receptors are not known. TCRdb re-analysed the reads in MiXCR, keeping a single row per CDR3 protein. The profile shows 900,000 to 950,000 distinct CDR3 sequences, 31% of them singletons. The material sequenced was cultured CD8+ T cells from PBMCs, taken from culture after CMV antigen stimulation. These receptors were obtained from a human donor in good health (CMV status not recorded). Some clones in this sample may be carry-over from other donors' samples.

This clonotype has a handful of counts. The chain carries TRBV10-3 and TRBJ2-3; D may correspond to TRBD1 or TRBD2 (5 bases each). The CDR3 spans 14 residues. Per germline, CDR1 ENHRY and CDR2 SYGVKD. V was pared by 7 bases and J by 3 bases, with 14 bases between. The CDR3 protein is CAITRDVQTDTQYF. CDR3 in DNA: TGTGCCATCACCCGGGACGTTCAGACAGATACGCAGTATTTT.

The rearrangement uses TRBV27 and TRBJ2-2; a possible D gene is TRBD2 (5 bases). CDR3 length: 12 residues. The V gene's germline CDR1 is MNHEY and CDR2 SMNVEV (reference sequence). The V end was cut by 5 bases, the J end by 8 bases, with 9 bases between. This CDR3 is CASSTRRGELFF. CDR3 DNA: TGTGCCAGCAGTACTCGGAGGGGGGAGCTGTTTTTT.

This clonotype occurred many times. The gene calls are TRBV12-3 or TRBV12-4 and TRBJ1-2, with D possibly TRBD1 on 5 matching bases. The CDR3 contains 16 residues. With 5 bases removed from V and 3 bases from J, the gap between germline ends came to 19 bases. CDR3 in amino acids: CASSTSGTEAYYGYTF. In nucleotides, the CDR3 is TGTGCCAGCAGTACCTCCGGGACGGAAGCCTACTATGGCTACACCTTC.

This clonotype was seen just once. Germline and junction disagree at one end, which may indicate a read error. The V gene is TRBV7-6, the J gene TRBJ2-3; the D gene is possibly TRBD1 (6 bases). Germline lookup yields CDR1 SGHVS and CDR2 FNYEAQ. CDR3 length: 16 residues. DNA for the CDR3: TGTGCCAGCAGCTCCGCCGGGACAACTTACACAGAAACGCAGTATTTT. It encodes CASSSAGTTYTETQYF.

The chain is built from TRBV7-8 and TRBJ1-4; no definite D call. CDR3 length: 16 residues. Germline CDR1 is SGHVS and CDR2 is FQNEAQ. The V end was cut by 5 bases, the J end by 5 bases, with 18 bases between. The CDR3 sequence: CASSTDSGSFNEKLFF. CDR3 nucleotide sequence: TGTGCCAGCAGCACCGATTCGGGCAGCTTCAATGAAAAACTGTTTTTT.

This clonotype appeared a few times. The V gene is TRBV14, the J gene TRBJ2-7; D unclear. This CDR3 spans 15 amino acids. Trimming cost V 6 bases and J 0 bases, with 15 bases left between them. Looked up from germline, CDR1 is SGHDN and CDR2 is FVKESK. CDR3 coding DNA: TGTGCCAGCAGTCTCCGTCCGTCCATCTCCTACGAGCAGTACTTC. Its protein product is CASSLRPSISYEQYF.

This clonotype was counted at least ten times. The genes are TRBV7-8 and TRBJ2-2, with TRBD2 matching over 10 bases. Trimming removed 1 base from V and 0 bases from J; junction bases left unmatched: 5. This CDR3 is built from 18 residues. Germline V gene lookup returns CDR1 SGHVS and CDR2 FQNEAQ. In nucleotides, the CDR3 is TGTGCCAGCAGCTTAGGAGGGCTAGCGGGGGCGAACACCGGGGAGCTGTTTTTT. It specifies CASSLGGLAGANTGELFF. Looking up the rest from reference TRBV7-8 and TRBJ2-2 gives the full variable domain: GAGVSQSPRYKVAKRGQDVALRCDPISGHVSLFWYQQALGQGPEFLTYFQNEAQLDKSGLPSDRFFAERPEGSVSTLKIQRTQQEDSAVYLCASSLGGLAGANTGELFFGEGSRLTVL.

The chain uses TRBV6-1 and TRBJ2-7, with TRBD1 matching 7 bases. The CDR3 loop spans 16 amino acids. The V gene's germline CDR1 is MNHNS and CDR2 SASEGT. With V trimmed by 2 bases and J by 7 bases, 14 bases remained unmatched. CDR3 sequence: CASSEWGGQANGEQYF. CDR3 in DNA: TGTGCCAGCAGTGAATGGGGCGGACAGGCGAACGGAGAGCAGTACTTC.

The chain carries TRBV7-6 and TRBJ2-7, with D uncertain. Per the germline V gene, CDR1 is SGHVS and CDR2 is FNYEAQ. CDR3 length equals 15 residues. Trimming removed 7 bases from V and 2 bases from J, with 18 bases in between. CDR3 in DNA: TGTGCCAGCACCTGGGAAACTGGTACGGCCTACGAGCAGTACTTC. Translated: CASTWETGTAYEQYF. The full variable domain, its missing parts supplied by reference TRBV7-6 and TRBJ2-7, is GAGVSQSPRYKVTKRGQDVALRCDPISGHVSLYWYRQALGQGPEFLTYFNYEAQQDKSGLPNDRFSAERPEGSISTLTIQRTEQRDSAMYRCASTWETGTAYEQYFGPGTRLTVT.

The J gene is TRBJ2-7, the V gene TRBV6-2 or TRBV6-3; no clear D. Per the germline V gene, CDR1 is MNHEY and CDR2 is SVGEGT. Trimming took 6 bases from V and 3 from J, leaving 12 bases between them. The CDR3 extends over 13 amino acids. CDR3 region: CASSLVVFYEQYV. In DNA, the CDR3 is TGTGCCAGCAGCCTAGTAGTTTTCTACGAGCAGTACGTC.

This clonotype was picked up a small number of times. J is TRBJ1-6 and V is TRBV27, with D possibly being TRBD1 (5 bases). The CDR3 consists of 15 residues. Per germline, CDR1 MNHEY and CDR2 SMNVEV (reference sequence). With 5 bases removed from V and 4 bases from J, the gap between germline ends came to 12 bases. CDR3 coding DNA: TGTGCCAGCAGTAACGGGGCAGGATATAATTCACCCCTCCACTTT. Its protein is CASSNGAGYNSPLHF.

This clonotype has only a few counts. CDR3 sequence reads: CASQGLGTDTQYF. CDR3 DNA: TGTGCCAGCCAAGGATTGGGCACAGATACGCAGTATTTT. The genes are TRBV6-2 or TRBV6-3 and TRBJ2-3; D gene unclear. The CDR3 extends over 13 amino acids. Trimming took 8 bases from V and 1 from J, leaving 10 bases between them. The germline V gene has CDR1 MNHEY and CDR2 SVGEGT.

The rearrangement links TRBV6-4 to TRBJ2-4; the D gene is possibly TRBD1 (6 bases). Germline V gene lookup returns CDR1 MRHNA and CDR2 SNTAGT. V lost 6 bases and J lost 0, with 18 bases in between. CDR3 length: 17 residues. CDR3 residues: CASRSRSGDLAKNIQYF. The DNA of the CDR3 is TGTGCCAGCAGATCGCGTTCAGGGGACCTAGCCAAAAACATTCAGTACTTC.

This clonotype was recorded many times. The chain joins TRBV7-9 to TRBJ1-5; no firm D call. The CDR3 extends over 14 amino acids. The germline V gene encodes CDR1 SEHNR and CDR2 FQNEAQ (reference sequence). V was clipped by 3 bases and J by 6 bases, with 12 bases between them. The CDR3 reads CASSLVGLGQPQHF. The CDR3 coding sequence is TGTGCCAGCAGCTTGGTAGGGTTGGGTCAGCCCCAGCATTTT.

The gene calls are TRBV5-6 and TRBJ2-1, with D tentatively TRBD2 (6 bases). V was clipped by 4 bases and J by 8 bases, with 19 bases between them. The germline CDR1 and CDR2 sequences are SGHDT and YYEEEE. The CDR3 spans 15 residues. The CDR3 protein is CASSVRDGVSDEQFF. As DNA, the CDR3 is TGTGCCAGCAGCGTGCGGGACGGAGTCAGTGATGAGCAGTTCTTC.

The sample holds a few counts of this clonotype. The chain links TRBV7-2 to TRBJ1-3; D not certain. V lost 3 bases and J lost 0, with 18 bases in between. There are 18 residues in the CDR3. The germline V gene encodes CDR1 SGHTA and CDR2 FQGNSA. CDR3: CASSFGLGDSHSGNTIYF. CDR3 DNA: TGTGCCAGCAGCTTCGGTTTAGGCGATAGCCACTCTGGAAACACCATATATTTT. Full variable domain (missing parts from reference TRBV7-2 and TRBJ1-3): GAGVSQSPSNKVTEKGKDVELRCDPISGHTALYWYRQSLGQGLEFLIYFQGNSAPDKSGLPSDRFSAERTGGSVSTLTIQRTQQEDSAVYLCASSFGLGDSHSGNTIYFGEGSWLTVV.

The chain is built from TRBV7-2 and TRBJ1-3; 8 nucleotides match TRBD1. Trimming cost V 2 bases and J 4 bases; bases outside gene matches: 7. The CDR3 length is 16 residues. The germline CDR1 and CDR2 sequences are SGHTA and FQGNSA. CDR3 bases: TGTGCCAGCAGCTTACGTAGGACAGGGAGAGGAAACACCATATATTTT. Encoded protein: CASSLRRTGRGNTIYF. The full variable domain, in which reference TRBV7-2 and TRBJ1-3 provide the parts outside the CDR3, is GAGVSQSPSNKVTEKGKDVELRCDPISGHTALYWYRQSLGQGLEFLIYFQGNSAPDKSGLPSDRFSAERTGGSVSTLTIQRTQQEDSAVYLCASSLRRTGRGNTIYFGEGSWLTVV.

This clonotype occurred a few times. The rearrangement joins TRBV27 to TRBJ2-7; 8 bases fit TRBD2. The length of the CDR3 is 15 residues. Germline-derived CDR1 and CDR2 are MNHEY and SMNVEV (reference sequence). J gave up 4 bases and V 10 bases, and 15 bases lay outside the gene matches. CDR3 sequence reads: CATGGGWQSPYEQYF. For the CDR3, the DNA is TGTGCCACCGGGGGGGGGTGGCAATCTCCTTACGAGCAGTACTTC.

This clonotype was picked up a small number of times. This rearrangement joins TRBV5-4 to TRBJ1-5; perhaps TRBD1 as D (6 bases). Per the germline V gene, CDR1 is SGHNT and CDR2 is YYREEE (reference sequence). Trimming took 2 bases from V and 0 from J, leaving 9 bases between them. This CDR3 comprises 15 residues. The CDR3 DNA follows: TGTGCCAGCAGCTTCGGGGGCAATAGCAATCAGCCCCAGCATTTT. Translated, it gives CASSFGGNSNQPQHF.

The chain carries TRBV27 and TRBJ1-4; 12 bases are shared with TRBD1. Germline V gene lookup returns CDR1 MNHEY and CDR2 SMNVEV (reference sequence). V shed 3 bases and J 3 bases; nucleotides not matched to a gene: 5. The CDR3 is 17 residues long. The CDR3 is CASSFLGTGGSNEKLFF. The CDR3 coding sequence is TGTGCCAGCAGTTTCCTCGGGACAGGGGGCTCTAATGAAAAACTGTTTTTT.

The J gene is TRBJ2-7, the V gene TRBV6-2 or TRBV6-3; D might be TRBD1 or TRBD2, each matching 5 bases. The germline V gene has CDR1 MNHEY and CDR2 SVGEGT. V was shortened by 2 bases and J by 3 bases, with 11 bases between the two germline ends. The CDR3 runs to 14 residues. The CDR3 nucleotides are TGTGCCAGCAGTTACCCGGGACGGATCTACGAGCAGTACGTC. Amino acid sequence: CASSYPGRIYEQYV.

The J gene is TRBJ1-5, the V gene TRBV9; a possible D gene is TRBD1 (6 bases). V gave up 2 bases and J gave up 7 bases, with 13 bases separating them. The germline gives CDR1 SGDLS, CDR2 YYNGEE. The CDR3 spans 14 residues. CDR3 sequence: CASSVGGPGQPQHF. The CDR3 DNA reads TGTGCCAGCAGCGTCGGGGGGCCGGGACAGCCCCAGCATTTT.

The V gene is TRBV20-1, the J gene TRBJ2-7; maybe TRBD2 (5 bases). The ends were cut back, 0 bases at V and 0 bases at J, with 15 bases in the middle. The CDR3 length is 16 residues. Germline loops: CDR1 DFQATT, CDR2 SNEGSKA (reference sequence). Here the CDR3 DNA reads TGCAGTGCTAGAGATCGATCCGGGAAGAGCTCCTACGAGCAGTACGTC. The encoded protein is CSARDRSGKSSYEQYV.

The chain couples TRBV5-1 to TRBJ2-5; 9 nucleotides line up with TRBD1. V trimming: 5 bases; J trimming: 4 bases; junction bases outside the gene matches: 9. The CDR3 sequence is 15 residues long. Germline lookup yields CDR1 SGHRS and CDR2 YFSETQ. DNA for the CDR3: TGCGCCAGCAGGGCAAACAGGGGGCGCTTAGAGACCCAGTACTTC. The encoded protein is CASRANRGRLETQYF.

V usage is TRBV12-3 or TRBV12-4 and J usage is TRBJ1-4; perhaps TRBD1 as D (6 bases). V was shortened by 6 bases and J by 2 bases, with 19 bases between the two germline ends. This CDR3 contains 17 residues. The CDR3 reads CASSRRGYPRTNEKLFF. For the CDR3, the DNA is TGTGCCAGCAGCCGTAGGGGGTATCCGCGGACTAATGAAAAACTGTTTTTT.

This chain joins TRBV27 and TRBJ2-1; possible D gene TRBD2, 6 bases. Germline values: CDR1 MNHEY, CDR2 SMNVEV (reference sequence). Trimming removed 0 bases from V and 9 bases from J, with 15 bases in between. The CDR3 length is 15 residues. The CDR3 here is CASSLSGGEWSEQFF. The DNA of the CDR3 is TGTGCCAGCAGTTTATCGGGCGGGGAATGGAGTGAGCAGTTCTTC.

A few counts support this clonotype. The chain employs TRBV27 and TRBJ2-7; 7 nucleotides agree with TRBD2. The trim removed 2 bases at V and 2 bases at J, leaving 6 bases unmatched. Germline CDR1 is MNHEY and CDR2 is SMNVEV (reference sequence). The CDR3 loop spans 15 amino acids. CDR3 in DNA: TGTGCCAGCAGTTTACAGCGGGGCGCGCCCTACGAGCAGTACTTC. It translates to CASSLQRGAPYEQYF.

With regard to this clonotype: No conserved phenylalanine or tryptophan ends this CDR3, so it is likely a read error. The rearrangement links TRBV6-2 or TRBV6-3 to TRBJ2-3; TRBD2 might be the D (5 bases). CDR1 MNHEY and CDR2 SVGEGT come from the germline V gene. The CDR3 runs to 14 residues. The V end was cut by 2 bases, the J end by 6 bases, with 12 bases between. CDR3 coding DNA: TGTGCCAGCAGTTACATTCTAGCAGTCGATACGCAGTATCTT. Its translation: CASSYILAVDTQYL.

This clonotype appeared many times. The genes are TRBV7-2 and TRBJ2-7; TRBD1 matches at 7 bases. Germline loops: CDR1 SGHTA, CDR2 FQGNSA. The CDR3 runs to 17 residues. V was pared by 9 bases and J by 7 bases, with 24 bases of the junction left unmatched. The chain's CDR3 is CASSSEGHDRAPEEQYF. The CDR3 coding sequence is TGTGCCAGTTCTTCTGAGGGGCACGACAGGGCCCCCGAGGAGCAGTACTTC.

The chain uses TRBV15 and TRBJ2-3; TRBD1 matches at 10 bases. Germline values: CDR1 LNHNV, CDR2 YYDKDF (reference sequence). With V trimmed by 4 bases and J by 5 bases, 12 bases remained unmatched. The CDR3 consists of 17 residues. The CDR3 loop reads CATSTEFDRGRGDTQYF. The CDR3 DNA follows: TGTGCCACCAGCACAGAATTCGACAGGGGGCGTGGAGATACGCAGTATTTT.

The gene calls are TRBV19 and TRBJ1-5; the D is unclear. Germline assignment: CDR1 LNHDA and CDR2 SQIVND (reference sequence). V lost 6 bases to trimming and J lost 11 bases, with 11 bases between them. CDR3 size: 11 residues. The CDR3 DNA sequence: TGTGCCAGTAGCTACGGAGAGTCCCAGCATTTT. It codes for CASSYGESQHF.